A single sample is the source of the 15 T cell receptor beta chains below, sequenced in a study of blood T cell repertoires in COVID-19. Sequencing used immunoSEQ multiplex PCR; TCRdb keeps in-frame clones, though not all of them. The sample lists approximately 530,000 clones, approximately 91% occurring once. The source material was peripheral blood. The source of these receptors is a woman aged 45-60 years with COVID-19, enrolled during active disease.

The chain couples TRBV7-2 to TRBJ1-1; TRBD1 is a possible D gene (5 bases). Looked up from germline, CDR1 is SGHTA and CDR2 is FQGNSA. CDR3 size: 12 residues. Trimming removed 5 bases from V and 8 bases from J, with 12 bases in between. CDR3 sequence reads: CASSIMQGEAFF. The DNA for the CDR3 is TGTGCCAGCAGCATAATGCAGGGAGAAGCTTTCTTT. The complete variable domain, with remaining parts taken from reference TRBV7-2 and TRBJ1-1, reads GAGVSQSPSNKVTEKGKDVELRCDPISGHTALYWYRQSLGQGLEFLIYFQGNSAPDKSGLPSDRFSAERTGGSVSTLTIQRTQQEDSAVYLCASSIMQGEAFFGQGTRLTVV.

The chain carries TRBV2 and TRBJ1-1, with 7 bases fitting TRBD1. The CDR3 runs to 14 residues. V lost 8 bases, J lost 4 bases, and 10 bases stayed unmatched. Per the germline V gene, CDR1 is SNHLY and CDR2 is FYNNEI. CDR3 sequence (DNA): TGTGCCAGCGGATTGACAGGGTTGGGCACTGAAGCTTTCTTT. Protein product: CASGLTGLGTEAFF. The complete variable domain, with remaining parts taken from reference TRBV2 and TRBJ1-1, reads EPEVTQTPSHQVTQMGQEVILRCVPISNHLYFYWYRQILGQKVEFLVSFYNNEISEKSEIFDDQFSVERPDGSNFTLKIRSTKLEDSAMYFCASGLTGLGTEAFFGQGTRLTVV.

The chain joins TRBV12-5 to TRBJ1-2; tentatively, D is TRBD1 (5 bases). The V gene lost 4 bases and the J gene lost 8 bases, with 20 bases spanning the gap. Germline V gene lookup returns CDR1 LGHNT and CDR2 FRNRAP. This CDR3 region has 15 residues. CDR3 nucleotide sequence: TGTGCTAGTGGTTCTACTGACAGACTCCCTTGGGGCTACACCTTC. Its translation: CASGSTDRLPWGYTF.

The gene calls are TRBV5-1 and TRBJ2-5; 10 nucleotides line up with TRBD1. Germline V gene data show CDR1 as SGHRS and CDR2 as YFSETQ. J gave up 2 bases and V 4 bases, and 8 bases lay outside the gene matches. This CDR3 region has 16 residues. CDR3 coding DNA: TGCGCCAGCAGCGGGGGACAGGGGTACACACAAGAGACCCAGTACTTC. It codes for CASSGGQGYTQETQYF.

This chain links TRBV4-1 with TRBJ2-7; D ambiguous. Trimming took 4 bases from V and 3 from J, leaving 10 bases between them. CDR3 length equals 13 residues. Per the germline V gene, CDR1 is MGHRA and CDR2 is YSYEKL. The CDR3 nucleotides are TGCGCCAGCAGCCGGTCGGGTGGCTACGAGCAGTACTTC. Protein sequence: CASSRSGGYEQYF.

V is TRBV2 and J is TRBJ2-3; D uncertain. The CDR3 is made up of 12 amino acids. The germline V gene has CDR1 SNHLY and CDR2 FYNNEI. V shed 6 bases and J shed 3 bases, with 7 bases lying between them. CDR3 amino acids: CASRYGTDTQYF. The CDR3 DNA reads TGTGCCAGCAGGTACGGGACAGATACGCAGTATTTT.

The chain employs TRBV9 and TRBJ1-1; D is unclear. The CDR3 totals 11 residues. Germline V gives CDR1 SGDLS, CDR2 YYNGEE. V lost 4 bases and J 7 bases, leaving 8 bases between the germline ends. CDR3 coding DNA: TGTGCCAGCAGCCCGCGAATTGAAGCTTTCTTT. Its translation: CASSPRIEAFF.

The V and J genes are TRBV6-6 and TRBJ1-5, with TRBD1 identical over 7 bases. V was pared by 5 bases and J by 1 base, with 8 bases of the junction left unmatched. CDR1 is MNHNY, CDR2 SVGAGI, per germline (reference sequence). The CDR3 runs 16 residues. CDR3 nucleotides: TGTGCCAGCAGTCCGCAGGGGGGTCGGAGCAATCAGCCCCAGCATTTT. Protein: CASSPQGGRSNQPQHF.

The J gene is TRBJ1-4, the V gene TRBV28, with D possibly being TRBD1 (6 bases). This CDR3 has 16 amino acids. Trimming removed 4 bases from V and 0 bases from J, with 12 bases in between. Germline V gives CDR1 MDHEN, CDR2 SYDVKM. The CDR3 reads CASSSRQAATNEKLFF. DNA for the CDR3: TGTGCCAGCAGTTCTCGACAGGCTGCAACTAATGAAAAACTGTTTTTT.

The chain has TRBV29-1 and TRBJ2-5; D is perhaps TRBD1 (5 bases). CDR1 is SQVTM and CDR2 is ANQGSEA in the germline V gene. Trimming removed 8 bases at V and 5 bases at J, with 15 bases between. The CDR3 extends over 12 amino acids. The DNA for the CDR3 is TGCAGCACCCTCGAAGGGGTGGAGACCCAGTACTTC. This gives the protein CSTLEGVETQYF.

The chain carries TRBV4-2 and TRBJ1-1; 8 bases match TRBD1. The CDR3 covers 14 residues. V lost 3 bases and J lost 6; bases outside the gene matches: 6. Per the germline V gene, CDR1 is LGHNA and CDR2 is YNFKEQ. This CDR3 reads CASSQTGVIAEAFF. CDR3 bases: TGTGCCAGCAGCCAGACAGGGGTGATAGCTGAAGCTTTCTTT.

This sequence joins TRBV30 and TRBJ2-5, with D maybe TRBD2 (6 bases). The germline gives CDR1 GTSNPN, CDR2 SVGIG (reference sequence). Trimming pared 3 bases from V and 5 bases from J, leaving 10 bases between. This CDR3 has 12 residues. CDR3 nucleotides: TGTGCCTGGAGAGGGACTGGGGAGACCCAGTACTTC. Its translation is CAWRGTGETQYF.

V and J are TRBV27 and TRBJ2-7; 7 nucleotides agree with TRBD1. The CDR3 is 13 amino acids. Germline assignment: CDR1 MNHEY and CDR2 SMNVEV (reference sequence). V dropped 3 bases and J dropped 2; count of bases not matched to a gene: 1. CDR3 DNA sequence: TGTGCCAGCAGTTTGGGGACAGCCTACGAGCAGTACTTC. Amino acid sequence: CASSLGTAYEQYF.

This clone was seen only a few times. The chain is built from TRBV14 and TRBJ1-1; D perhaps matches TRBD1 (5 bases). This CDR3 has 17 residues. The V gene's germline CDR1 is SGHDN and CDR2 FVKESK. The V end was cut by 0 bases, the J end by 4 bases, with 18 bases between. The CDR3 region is CASSQDFSLGLGTEAFF. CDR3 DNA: TGTGCCAGCAGCCAAGATTTCAGCTTGGGGCTTGGCACTGAAGCTTTCTTT.

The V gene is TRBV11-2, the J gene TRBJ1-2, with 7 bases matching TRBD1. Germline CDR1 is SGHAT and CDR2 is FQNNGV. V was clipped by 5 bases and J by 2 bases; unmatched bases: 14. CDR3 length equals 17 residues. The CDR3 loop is CASSTGPTGRINYGYTF. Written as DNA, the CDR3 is TGTGCCAGCAGCACGGGCCCGACAGGGAGGATAAACTATGGCTACACCTTC.